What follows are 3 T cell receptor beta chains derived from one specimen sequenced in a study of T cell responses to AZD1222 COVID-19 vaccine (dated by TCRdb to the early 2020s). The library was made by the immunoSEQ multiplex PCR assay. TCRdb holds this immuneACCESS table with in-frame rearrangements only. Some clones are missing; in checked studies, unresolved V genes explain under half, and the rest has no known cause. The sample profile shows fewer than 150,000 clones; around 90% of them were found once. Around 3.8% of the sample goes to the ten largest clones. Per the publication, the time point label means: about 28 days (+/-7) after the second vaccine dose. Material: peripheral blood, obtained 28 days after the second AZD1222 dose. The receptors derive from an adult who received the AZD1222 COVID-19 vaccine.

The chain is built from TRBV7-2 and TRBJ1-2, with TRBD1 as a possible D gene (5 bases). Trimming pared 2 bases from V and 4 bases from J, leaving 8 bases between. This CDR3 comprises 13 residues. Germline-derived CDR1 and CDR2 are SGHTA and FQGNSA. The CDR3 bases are TGTGCCAGCAGCTTAACAGGCCGCTATGGCTACACCTTC. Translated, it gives CASSLTGRYGYTF.

CDR3 nucleotide sequence: TGTGCCAGCAGGCAGGGGAGCAATCAGCCCCAGCATTTT. Amino acid sequence: CASRQGSNQPQHF. The chain links TRBV2 to TRBJ1-5; possible D gene TRBD1, 6 bases. V gave up 6 bases and J gave up 1 base, with 7 bases separating them. This CDR3 contains 13 residues. Looked up from germline, CDR1 is SNHLY and CDR2 is FYNNEI.

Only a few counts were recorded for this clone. The chain's CDR3 is CASSRGGGTDTQYF. CDR3 DNA sequence: TGTGCCAGCAGCCGAGGCGGGGGCACAGATACGCAGTATTTT. The chain uses TRBV7-3 and TRBJ2-3; D is perhaps TRBD2 (6 bases). This CDR3 has 14 residues. V shed 5 bases and J shed 1 base, with 10 bases lying between them. Germline loops: CDR1 SGHTA, CDR2 FQGTGA.